A selection of T cell receptor beta chains follows, all from one sample in a study of blood T cell repertoires in COVID-19. Measured with immunoSEQ multiplex PCR; TCRdb has only the in-frame clones, and not every one. The table lists 70,000 to 95,000 clones, more than 90% of them singletons, with about 4.7% in the top ten. Sequenced sample: peripheral blood. These receptors all stem from a human donor with active COVID-19. The donor label of this sample is uncertain. The CDR3 runs from the conserved cysteine through the conserved F or W. D genes are given only for firm matches. Expanded clones are given a class, and other clones once, few, many or no size at all.

D: TRBD1; V: TRBV28; size: NA; J: TRBJ1-3; DNA: TGTGCCAGCAGTCAGGGGGCCTACTCTGGAAACACCATATATTTT; CDR3: CASSQGAYSGNTIYF
D: TRBD1; V: TRBV3-1/TRBV3-2; size: NA; J: TRBJ1-3; DNA: TGTGCCAGCAGCCAAGATCTGACAGGGGTCGGAAACACCATATATTTT; CDR3: CASSQDLTGVGNTIYF
D: TRBD1; V: TRBV9; size: NA; J: TRBJ2-7; DNA: TGTGCCAGCAGCGAAGGGACAGGTGATTACGAGCAGTACTTC; CDR3: CASSEGTGDYEQYF
D: TRBD2; V: TRBV19; size: NA; J: TRBJ2-1; DNA: TGTGCCAGTACCTGGACTAGCGGGAGCTACAATGAGCAGTTCTTC; CDR3: CASTWTSGSYNEQFF
D: NA; V: TRBV6-2/TRBV6-3; size: NA; J: TRBJ2-5; DNA: TGTGCCAGCAGCGGGGGCACCACGGGGACCCAGTACTTC; CDR3: CASSGGTTGTQYF
D: TRBD1; V: TRBV5-5; size: NA; J: TRBJ2-3; DNA: TGTGCCAGCAGCAGGGACAGGGGGCGGCTTACAGATACGCAGTATTTT; CDR3: CASSRDRGRLTDTQYF
D: TRBD1; V: TRBV7-2; size: NA; J: TRBJ1-4; DNA: TGTGCCAGCAGCTCCCTAGGAGGGGGCGCGGCTAATGAAAAACTGTTTTTT; CDR3: CASSSLGGGAANEKLFF
D: NA; V: TRBV12-3/TRBV12-4; size: NA; J: TRBJ2-1; DNA: TGTGCCAGCAGCCCCAGGGGTGAGCAGTTCTTC; CDR3: CASSPRGEQFF
D: NA; V: TRBV6-6; size: once; J: TRBJ1-4; DNA: TGTGCCAGCAGTCCGACAGGCGGCGTCGAAAAACTGTTTTTT; CDR3: CASSPTGGVEKLFF
D: TRBD2; V: TRBV10-1; size: NA; J: TRBJ2-7; DNA: TGCGCCAGCAGTGAAGCCGGGACTAGGGGTTCCTACGAGCAGTACTTC; CDR3: CASSEAGTRGSYEQYF
D: NA; V: TRBV6-5; size: NA; J: TRBJ1-5; DNA: TGTGCCAGCAGTTCTGCCAACAGACAGGTTCAGCCCCAGCATTTT; CDR3: CASSSANRQVQPQHF
D: TRBD1; V: TRBV19; size: NA; J: TRBJ2-7; DNA: TGTGCCAGTAGTTTGGACAGGGAGCCCCCGAAAGAGCAGTACTTC; CDR3: CASSLDREPPKEQYF
D: NA; V: TRBV10-2; size: NA; J: TRBJ1-4; DNA: TGCGCCAGCCTCGACAGGATTAATGAAAAACTGTTTTTT; CDR3: CASLDRINEKLFF
D: TRBD2; V: TRBV28; size: NA; J: TRBJ2-7; DNA: TGTGCCAGCAGTTTTGGGGGACTAGCGGGAGACGAGCAGTACTTC; CDR3: CASSFGGLAGDEQYF
D: NA; V: TRBV5-1; size: NA; J: TRBJ2-1; DNA: TGCGCCAGCAGCTTGAATGGCGGTTCCTACAATGAGCAGTTCTTC; CDR3: CASSLNGGSYNEQFF
D: TRBD1; V: TRBV2; size: NA; J: TRBJ1-2; DNA: TGTGCCAGCACACCGGAAGGGGGCATTGGCTACACCTTC; CDR3: CASTPEGGIGYTF
D: NA; V: TRBV24-1; size: once; J: TRBJ2-2; DNA: TGTGCCACCAGTGATTTGGGGGGGAAGGGCACCGGGGAGCTGTTTTTT; CDR3: CATSDLGGKGTGELFF
D: NA; V: TRBV11-1; size: NA; J: TRBJ1-3; DNA: TGTGCCAGCAGCCAAGGGGGTCGAAACACCATATATTTT; CDR3: CASSQGGRNTIYF
D: TRBD1; V: TRBV16; size: NA; J: TRBJ2-4; DNA: TGTGCCAGCAGCCCGGTGAACAGGGGAACCCAAAACATTCAGTACTTC; CDR3: CASSPVNRGTQNIQYF
D: NA; V: TRBV5-1; size: NA; J: TRBJ2-7; DNA: TGCGCCAGCAGCTTGGGGTTCGACAACTCCTACGAGCAGTACTTC; CDR3: CASSLGFDNSYEQYF
D: NA; V: TRBV6-5; size: NA; J: TRBJ2-3; DNA: TGTGCCAGCAGTTACCGGGGCAGGGGTGTCGCAGATACGCAGTATTTT; CDR3: CASSYRGRGVADTQYF
D: TRBD1; V: TRBV6-5; size: NA; J: TRBJ1-5; DNA: TGTGCCAGCAGGGGACAGGGTCCTAATCAGCCCCAGCATTTT; CDR3: CASRGQGPNQPQHF
D: TRBD1; V: TRBV5-6; size: NA; J: TRBJ2-2; DNA: TGTGCCAGCAGCTCCAGACAGGGGTGGAACACCGGGGAGCTGTTTTTT; CDR3: CASSSRQGWNTGELFF
D: NA; V: TRBV29-1; size: once; J: TRBJ2-1; DNA: TGCAGCGTTGCGACTAGATCCTACAATGAGCAGTTCTTC; CDR3: CSVATRSYNEQFF
D: TRBD2; V: TRBV2; size: NA; J: TRBJ2-5; DNA: TGTGCCAGCAGTCCTAGCGGGGGGTCTCAACAAGAGACCCAGTACTTC; CDR3: CASSPSGGSQQETQYF
D: NA; V: TRBV7-8; size: NA; J: TRBJ2-2; DNA: TGTGCCAGCAGCTTAAGACGGGGGGCCACCGGGGAGCTGTTTTTT; CDR3: CASSLRRGATGELFF
D: TRBD1; V: TRBV6-1; size: NA; J: TRBJ1-1; DNA: TGTGCCAGCAGTGAAGTAGGACAGGGCGTTGAAGCTTTCTTT; CDR3: CASSEVGQGVEAFF
D: NA; V: TRBV4-1; size: NA; J: TRBJ1-1; DNA: TGCGCCAGCAGCCTGGGTCAGGGGAACACTGAAGCTTTCTTT; CDR3: CASSLGQGNTEAFF
D: NA; V: TRBV3-1/TRBV3-2; size: NA; J: TRBJ2-6; DNA: TGTGCCAGCACCAACTCTGGGGCCAACGTCCTGACTTTC; CDR3: CASTNSGANVLTF
D: NA; V: TRBV5-1; size: NA; J: TRBJ1-1; DNA: TGCGCCAGCAGCTTGTCCGGGGAGGTCAAGGCTTTCTTT; CDR3: CASSLSGEVKAFF
D: TRBD1; V: TRBV4-1; size: NA; J: TRBJ1-6; DNA: TGCGCCAGCAGCCTAGGACAGGGTTCACCCCTCCACTTT; CDR3: CASSLGQGSPLHF
D: TRBD2; V: TRBV4-1; size: NA; J: TRBJ2-3; DNA: TGCGCCAGCAGCCAAGGTTTCGGGTTTTCTAGCGGGAGTGCAGATACGCAGTATTTT; CDR3: CASSQGFGFSSGSADTQYF
D: TRBD1; V: TRBV3-1/TRBV3-2; size: NA; J: TRBJ1-2; DNA: TGTGCCAGCAGCCAAGGACAGGGTAGTGCCTATGGCTACACCTTC; CDR3: CASSQGQGSAYGYTF
D: NA; V: TRBV7-9; size: once; J: TRBJ1-1; DNA: TGTGCCAGCAGCTTACAGGGGAGCACTGAAGCTTTCTTT; CDR3: CASSLQGSTEAFF
D: NA; V: TRBV2; size: NA; J: TRBJ1-5; DNA: TGTGCCAGCAGTCAGCTTCAGGCAGGGGACCTGGGTAGGCATCAGCCCCAGCATTTT; CDR3: CASSQLQAGDLGRHQPQHF
D: NA; V: TRBV3-1/TRBV3-2; size: NA; J: TRBJ2-7; DNA: TGTGCCAGCAGCCAAGTGGGCCAGGTCTACGAGCAGTACTTC; CDR3: CASSQVGQVYEQYF
D: TRBD1; V: TRBV14; size: NA; J: TRBJ2-5; DNA: TGTGCCAGCAGCCAACAGGGGGCCGGGGAGACCCAGTACTTC; CDR3: CASSQQGAGETQYF
D: TRBD1; V: TRBV18; size: NA; J: TRBJ1-5; DNA: TGTGCCAGCTCACCAGGACAGGGGAAGGATCAGCCCCAGCATTTT; CDR3: CASSPGQGKDQPQHF
D: NA; V: TRBV5-1; size: NA; J: TRBJ1-1; DNA: TGCGCCAGCAGGGCAGATAGACAGAACACTGAAGCTTTCTTT; CDR3: CASRADRQNTEAFF
D: NA; V: TRBV2; size: NA; J: TRBJ1-1; DNA: TGTGCCAGCAGTCCTTATCGGAGCACTGAAGCTTTCTTT; CDR3: CASSPYRSTEAFF
D: NA; V: TRBV7-2; size: NA; J: TRBJ1-1; DNA: TGTGCCAGCAGCTTAGCCCAAGGCAGGGGCACGCCAATGGAAGCTTTCTTT; CDR3: CASSLAQGRGTPMEAFF
D: TRBD1; V: TRBV19; size: NA; J: TRBJ1-5; DNA: TGTGCCAGTGTGGGGGCAGGGGGGCCAAACAATCAGCCCCAGCATTTT; CDR3: CASVGAGGPNNQPQHF
D: TRBD1; V: TRBV6-5; size: NA; J: TRBJ1-2; DNA: TGTGCCAGCAGTTACGGGACAGTCGCGGCTGGCTACACCTTC; CDR3: CASSYGTVAAGYTF
D: TRBD2; V: TRBV9; size: NA; J: TRBJ2-7; DNA: TGTGCCAGCAGCGTAGACGCTAGCGGTTACGAGCAGTACTTC; CDR3: CASSVDASGYEQYF
D: TRBD1; V: TRBV19; size: NA; J: TRBJ1-1; DNA: TGTGCCAGTAGTCAGACAGGGGGCACTGAAGCTTTCTTT; CDR3: CASSQTGGTEAFF
D: NA; V: TRBV6-2/TRBV6-3; size: few; J: TRBJ1-5; DNA: TGTGCCAGCAGTTCTCGGCGGAACAATCAGCCCCAGCATTTT; CDR3: CASSSRRNNQPQHF
D: NA; V: TRBV29-1; size: once; J: TRBJ1-2; DNA: TGCAGCGTACCCTCCATTGAGTCAGGGGAGCGCGGTGACTATGGCTACACCTTC; CDR3: CSVPSIESGERGDYGYTF
D: NA; V: TRBV19; size: NA; J: TRBJ1-4; DNA: TGTGCCAGTAGACACAGACAGGATGAAAAACTGTTTTTT; CDR3: CASRHRQDEKLFF
D: NA; V: TRBV5-1; size: NA; J: TRBJ2-3; DNA: TGCGCCAGCAGCTTGGCAGGTAGCACAGATACGCAGTATTTT; CDR3: CASSLAGSTDTQYF
D: NA; V: TRBV25-1; size: once; J: TRBJ1-6; DNA: TGTGCCAGCAGTACAACCACAATTAGGGGGTATTCACCCCTCCACTTT; CDR3: CASSTTTIRGYSPLHF
D: NA; V: TRBV7-9; size: NA; J: TRBJ2-3; DNA: TGTGCCAGCGGGTCGGAGCGGTCCCCGGGGGATACGCAGTATTTT; CDR3: CASGSERSPGDTQYF